Shown below are 14 T cell receptor beta chains from a single sample sequenced in a study of human T cells and chemical hapten exposure. TCRdb re-analysed the RACE reads in MiXCR, keeping a single row per CDR3 protein. Among some 77,000 distinct CDR3 sequences listed, about 8.6% were seen once. As for time point: healthy volunteer bleed at 6 weeks. From whole blood left unfractionated, total RNA was extracted. Input material: whole blood. The receptors were sampled from a female donor in good health. Some clones in this sample may be carry-over from other donors' samples.

This clonotype was observed many times. V usage is TRBV7-9 and J usage is TRBJ2-4; TRBD1 agrees at 8 bases. The CDR3 contains 15 residues. From germline, CDR1 is SEHNR and CDR2 FQNEAQ (reference sequence). The junction had 9 bases not matched to a gene; V was cut back by 5 bases and J by 6 bases. The CDR3 nucleotides read TGTGCCAGCAGCCATGGACAGGGCGAAGTAAACATTCAGTACTTC. It codes for CASSHGQGEVNIQYF.

This clonotype was seen only a few times. This CDR3 is CASSEARAGGSQETQYF. CDR3 DNA: TGTGCCAGCAGTGAAGCGAGGGCGGGGGGAAGCCAAGAGACCCAGTACTTC. The V gene is TRBV6-1, the J gene TRBJ2-5, with 8 bases lining up with TRBD2. This CDR3 spans 17 amino acids. Per the germline V gene, CDR1 is MNHNS and CDR2 is SASEGT. The V and J ends lost 0 bases and 1 base, in that order; junction bases with no gene match: 7.

The chain employs TRBV12-3 or TRBV12-4 and TRBJ1-2; the match to TRBD1 covers 9 bases. Trimming cost V 5 bases and J 8 bases; bases outside gene matches: 6. This CDR3 has 13 residues. This CDR3 reads CASSTQGARGYTF. In DNA, the CDR3 is TGTGCCAGCAGTACACAGGGGGCGCGCGGCTACACCTTC.

At least ten counts were recorded for this clonotype. The chain combines TRBV20-1 with TRBJ2-7; 7 bases line up with TRBD1. Per the germline V gene, CDR1 is DFQATT and CDR2 is SNEGSKA (reference sequence). V dropped 6 bases and J dropped 5; count of bases not matched to a gene: 4. The CDR3 loop spans 11 amino acids. CDR3 sequence: CSANRGDEQYF. The DNA for the CDR3 is TGCAGTGCAAACAGGGGCGACGAGCAGTACTTC.

This clonotype was counted at least ten times. J is TRBJ1-1 and V is TRBV3-1; no reliable D call. The CDR3 is 14 residues long. CDR1 LGHDT and CDR2 YNNKEL come from the germline V gene (reference sequence). Deletions cut 4 bases from V and 0 bases from J, with 9 bases between. CDR3 DNA: TGTGCCAGCAGCCGCCGCCCACTGAACACTGAAGCTTTCTTT. Its protein product is CASSRRPLNTEAFF.

The V and J genes are TRBV7-8 and TRBJ1-1; TRBD1 matches at 7 bases. V was clipped by 2 bases and J by 1 base; unmatched bases: 4. This CDR3 spans 15 amino acids. CDR1 is SGHVS and CDR2 is FQNEAQ in the germline V gene. The CDR3 loop is CASSLKGARNTEAFF. CDR3 coding DNA: TGTGCCAGCAGCTTAAAGGGGGCGCGGAACACTGAAGCTTTCTTT.

This clonotype has ten or more counts. This chain links TRBV7-9 with TRBJ2-7, with D unclear. The germline V gene has CDR1 SEHNR and CDR2 FQNEAQ (reference sequence). This CDR3 spans 14 amino acids. V gave up 1 base and J gave up 7 bases, with 14 bases separating them. The CDR3 DNA sequence: TGTGCCAGCAGCTTAGGTGGACCCCCAAGTGAGCAGTACTTC. Protein: CASSLGGPPSEQYF.

This clonotype has at least ten counts. The chain is built from TRBV20-1 and TRBJ1-1; 10 bases map to TRBD1. After removal of 5 bases from V and 4 bases from J, the junction contained 16 bases not matched to a gene. Germline V gene lookup returns CDR1 DFQATT and CDR2 SNEGSKA (reference sequence). This CDR3 has 17 residues. This CDR3 is CSAPPRTGGSFGTEAFF. The CDR3 coding sequence is TGCAGTGCTCCACCCCGGACAGGGGGTTCTTTTGGCACTGAAGCTTTCTTT.

This clonotype came up many times. The genes are TRBV5-1 and TRBJ2-7; D possibly corresponds to TRBD1 (5 bases). V lost 4 bases and J lost 4, with 12 bases in between. Germline loops: CDR1 SGHRS, CDR2 YFSETQ. The CDR3 has 13 amino acids. In DNA, the CDR3 is TGCGCCAGCAGCCTGGACACCCCGTACGAGCAGTACTTC. It specifies CASSLDTPYEQYF.

At least ten counts were recorded for this clonotype. The CDR3 spells CASSPTPGTGWYNEQFF. The CDR3, as DNA: TGTGCCAGCAGCCCAACCCCCGGGACAGGGTGGTACAATGAGCAGTTCTTC. The chain uses TRBV13 and TRBJ2-1, with 9 positions matching TRBD1. The CDR3 spans 17 residues. With 5 bases clipped from V and 4 bases from J, the junction kept 12 bases outside the gene matches. The germline gives CDR1 PRHDT, CDR2 FYEKMQ (reference sequence).

This chain links TRBV29-1 with TRBJ1-3; D remains ambiguous. Trimming left V 5 bases short and J 0 bases short, with 5 bases between. From germline, CDR1 is SQVTM and CDR2 ANQGSEA. This CDR3 has 12 residues. CDR3 in amino acids: CSVTSSGNTIYF. The CDR3 region has the DNA TGCAGCGTTACCTCCTCTGGAAACACCATATATTTT. Supplemented by reference TRBV29-1 and TRBJ1-3, the full variable domain reads SAVISQKPSRDICQRGTSLTIQCQVDSQVTMMFWYRQQPGQSLTLIATANQGSEATYESGFVIDKFPISRPNLTFSTLTVSNMSPEDSSIYLCSVTSSGNTIYFGEGSWLTVV.

This clonotype was seen at least ten times. The genes are TRBV29-1 and TRBJ1-1, with TRBD1 as a possible D gene (6 bases). CDR1 and CDR2 from the germline V gene are SQVTM and ANQGSEA. The CDR3 is made up of 13 amino acids. Between the trimmed V and J ends, which lost 5 bases and 10 bases, there was a span of 20 bases. CDR3 bases: TGCAGCGTTATGACAGGCGGGGACTATGGAGCTTTCTTT. Its protein product is CSVMTGGDYGAFF.

This chain links TRBV6-1 with TRBJ1-5; D remains ambiguous. The CDR3 covers 15 residues. From germline, CDR1 is MNHNS and CDR2 SASEGT. Trimming cost V 0 bases and J 6 bases, with 12 bases left between them. The CDR3 loop is CASSEARNVSQPQHF. CDR3 bases: TGTGCCAGCAGTGAAGCCCGAAATGTTAGTCAGCCCCAGCATTTT.

This clonotype has just a few counts. V and J are TRBV20-1 and TRBJ2-6; D unresolved. CDR3 length: 14 residues. With 5 bases removed from V and 0 bases from J, the gap between germline ends came to 8 bases. Germline CDR1 DFQATT, CDR2 SNEGSKA (reference sequence). The CDR3 protein is CSAGLDSGANVLTF. The CDR3, as DNA: TGCAGTGCTGGGCTGGACTCTGGGGCCAACGTCCTGACTTTC.